Sequencing of this TCR beta chain was carried out in a study of blood T cell repertoires in COVID-19. On the study more broadly: PBMCs, B-cell-depleted T cells, or T cells were the source of the cDNA or gDNA that made up the material.

Cohort 3 donors were reported recovered after two negative PCRs, clearance, or symptom resolution. Some clones are missing from TCRdb's copy, which holds only in-frame ones; the method was immunoSEQ multiplex PCR. In the table there are 300,000 or so clones, about 90% of which are singletons. Germline-derived CDR1 and CDR2 are MNHEY and SMNVEV (reference sequence). The length of the CDR3 is 18 residues. V gave up 5 bases and J gave up 4 bases, with 26 bases separating them. The material sequenced was PBMCs or T cells enriched from blood (not recorded which). This TCR was sampled from a woman aged 25 to 39 who had recovered from COVID-19. The chain carries TRBV27 and TRBJ1-2, with D uncertain. In DNA, the CDR3 is TGTGCCAGCAGTCTACGTGGGTCGGGTCGTGAAGGAATCTATGGCTACACCTTC. Its protein is CASSLRGSGREGIYGYTF.